This is a list of T cell receptor beta chains from one sample in a study of T cell clonotyping in hematopoietic cell transplantation. Profiling relied on immunoSEQ multiplex PCR, and the TCRdb table lists in-frame clones only, not all of them. The table has roughly 9,000 clones, roughly nine tenths seen once. The sample consisted of peripheral blood mononuclear cells, taken before stem cell transplant. The receptors originated from an older woman with acute myeloid leukemia. Some clones in this sample may be carry-over from other donors' samples. Each CDR3 is given with its conserved first and last residue. D genes are given only for firm matches. Size is omitted from some rows. Given values are once, few, many or a class for expanded clones.

CDR3 protein | CDR3 DNA | J gene | D gene | V gene | clone size
CASSALAGGDEQYF | TGTGCCAGCAGCGCGCTAGCGGGAGGAGACGAGCAGTACTTC | TRBJ2-7 | TRBD2 | TRBV9 | NA
CASSLTLAGAPYNEQFF | TGTGCCAGCAGCTTAACCCTAGCGGGAGCCCCCTACAATGAGCAGTTCTTC | TRBJ2-1 | TRBD2 | TRBV7-3 | once
CASSLGQGTGELFF | TGTGCCAGCAGTTTAGGACAGGGAACCGGGGAGCTGTTTTTT | TRBJ2-2 | TRBD1 | TRBV27 | NA
CAWSPGTASTDTQYF | TGTGCCTGGAGTCCCGGGACAGCTAGCACAGATACGCAGTATTTT | TRBJ2-3 | TRBD1 | TRBV30 | NA
CASSLNSRGAKTSRGFF | TGTGCCAGCAGTTTGAACAGCAGGGGGGCAAAGACGTCTCGGGGGTTCTTC | TRBJ2-1 | NA | TRBV28 | NA
CASSFPRGDRYNEQFF | TGTGCCAGTAGTTTTCCTCGGGGGGATCGCTACAATGAGCAGTTCTTC | TRBJ2-1 | TRBD2 | TRBV19 | NA
CASRPGTGTGANVLTF | TGCGCCAGCCGGCCCGGGACGGGGACTGGGGCCAACGTCCTGACTTTC | TRBJ2-6 | NA | TRBV4-1 | once
CASSGGPGLAEQETQYF | TGTGCCAGCAGTGGGGGACCGGGACTAGCGGAACAAGAGACCCAGTACTTC | TRBJ2-5 | TRBD2 | TRBV2 | NA
CASSASFYSGNTIYF | TGTGCCAGCAGTGCTAGCTTTTACTCTGGAAACACCATATATTTT | TRBJ1-3 | NA | TRBV6-1 | NA
CASSSLSTNYGYTF | TGTGCCAGCAGTTCCCTCTCAACTAACTATGGCTACACCTTC | TRBJ1-2 | NA | TRBV27 | NA
CASSSIQGVGNTIYF | TGTGCCAGCAGCTCCATACAGGGGGTTGGAAACACCATATATTTT | TRBJ1-3 | TRBD1 | TRBV5-6 | NA
CASSLRGGRPSDEQFF | TGTGCCAGCAGCTTAAGGGGCGGGAGACCGTCGGATGAGCAGTTCTTC | TRBJ2-1 | TRBD2 | TRBV7-3 | NA
CASSPGGNGRGDTQYF | TGTGCCAGCAGCCCTGGTGGGAACGGGCGGGGAGATACGCAGTATTTT | TRBJ2-3 | NA | TRBV7-3 | NA
CASSSPGQGGAGANVLTF | TGTGCCAGCAGTTCACCGGGACAGGGGGGGGCTGGGGCCAACGTCCTGACTTTC | TRBJ2-6 | TRBD1 | TRBV2 | NA
CASTDHVEAFF | TGTGCCAGCACCGACCACGTTGAAGCTTTCTTT | TRBJ1-1 | NA | TRBV2 | NA
CASSTAESGRAAETQYF | TGTGCCAGTAGTACGGCGGAAAGCGGGAGGGCCGCTGAGACCCAGTACTTC | TRBJ2-5 | TRBD2 | TRBV19 | NA
CASSLGTAGTMYF | TGTGCCAGCAGCTTGGGAACCGCGGGGACGATGTACTTC | TRBJ2-7 | NA | TRBV11-3 | once
CASSLRGEAFF | TGTGCCAGCAGCTTACGGGGGGAAGCTTTCTTT | TRBJ1-1 | NA | TRBV7-9 | NA
CASSFYPGGGGSTEAFF | TGTGCCAGCAGTTTTTATCCAGGGGGCGGGGGTAGCACTGAAGCTTTCTTT | TRBJ1-1 | TRBD1 | TRBV27 | NA
CASSYGGQQPQHF | TGCGCCAGCAGCTATGGGGGGCAACAGCCCCAGCATTTT | TRBJ1-5 | NA | TRBV5-1 | few
CASSLGLRSYNEQFF | TGTGCCAGCAGCTTGGGGTTACGCTCCTACAATGAGCAGTTCTTC | TRBJ2-1 | NA | TRBV11-3 | NA
CASSDIAGERETQYF | TGTGCCAGCAGCGATATAGCGGGAGAACGGGAGACCCAGTACTTC | TRBJ2-5 | TRBD2 | TRBV14 | NA
CASSDGRQPQHF | TGTGCCAGCAGCGACGGGCGTCAGCCCCAGCATTTT | TRBJ1-5 | NA | TRBV9 | NA
CASSTHGTGIGADEQYF | TGCGCCAGCAGCACCCACGGGACAGGGATTGGGGCCGACGAGCAGTACTTC | TRBJ2-7 | TRBD1 | TRBV5-1 | NA
CASSLTENTEAFF | TGCGCCAGCAGCTTAACGGAGAACACTGAAGCTTTCTTT | TRBJ1-1 | NA | TRBV5-1 | once
CASSERVANYGYTF | TGTGCCAGTAGTGAGAGAGTAGCTAACTATGGCTACACCTTC | TRBJ1-2 | NA | TRBV19 | NA
CASSLDSGRRNLGYTF | TGTGCCAGCAGCTTGGACTCGGGACGCAGGAACCTTGGCTACACCTTC | TRBJ1-2 | NA | TRBV5-5 | NA
CASSQETGDTEAFF | TGTGCCAGCAGCCAAGAAACAGGGGACACTGAAGCTTTCTTT | TRBJ1-1 | TRBD1 | TRBV14 | NA
CATEASNNEKLFF | TGTGCCACCGAAGCGAGTAACAATGAAAAACTGTTTTTT | TRBJ1-4 | NA | TRBV15 | NA
CASSLWGGLAGVGDTQYF | TGTGCCAGCAGTTTATGGGGCGGGCTAGCGGGAGTCGGGGATACGCAGTATTTT | TRBJ2-3 | TRBD2 | TRBV27 | NA
CASSLGSWTYEQYF | TGTGCCAGCAGCTTAGGTTCCTGGACCTACGAGCAGTACTTC | TRBJ2-7 | NA | TRBV7-8 | NA
CASSYSRGGETDTQYF | TGTGCCAGCAGTTACTCGAGAGGCGGGGAGACAGATACGCAGTATTTT | TRBJ2-3 | NA | TRBV6-5 | NA
CASSRGGGLPSYEQYF | TGCGCCAGCAGCCGGGGTGGGGGACTCCCCTCCTACGAGCAGTACTTC | TRBJ2-7 | NA | TRBV5-1 | NA
CASSFKDGDQPQHF | TGTGCCAGCAGTTTTAAGGACGGGGATCAGCCCCAGCATTTT | TRBJ1-5 | NA | TRBV27 | NA
CASSNTGGSAEAFF | TGTGCCAGCAGTAACACAGGGGGCTCCGCTGAAGCTTTCTTT | TRBJ1-1 | TRBD1 | TRBV6-1 | NA
CASSVAPGQETQYF | TGTGCCAGCAGCGTAGCCCCTGGCCAGGAGACCCAGTACTTC | TRBJ2-5 | NA | TRBV9 | NA
CASSPLADYNEQFF | TGTGCCAGTTCTCCACTAGCGGACTACAATGAGCAGTTCTTC | TRBJ2-1 | TRBD2 | TRBV19 | NA
CASSSTFTEAFF | TGTGCCAGCAGTTCCACGTTTACTGAAGCTTTCTTT | TRBJ1-1 | NA | TRBV6-5 | NA
CASSPSGRSGGSGELFF | TGTGCCAGCAGCCCTAGCGGGAGGTCCGGAGGGTCCGGGGAGCTGTTTTTT | TRBJ2-2 | TRBD2 | TRBV5-4 | few
CASSSGTGSSYEQYF | TGTGCCAGCAGTTCCGGTACGGGGAGCTCCTACGAGCAGTACTTC | TRBJ2-7 | NA | TRBV28 | NA
CASSPGAGGLYEQYF | TGTGCCAGCAGTCCAGGGGCGGGAGGACTCTACGAGCAGTACTTC | TRBJ2-7 | TRBD2 | TRBV4-2 | NA
CASSSRVRNQPQHF | TGTGCCAGCAGCTCCAGGGTGCGCAATCAGCCCCAGCATTTT | TRBJ1-5 | NA | TRBV7-8 | NA
CASSQADTQYF | TGCGCCAGTAGCCAGGCAGATACGCAGTATTTT | TRBJ2-3 | NA | TRBV5-1 | NA
CASSVGQGSRGYTF | TGTGCCAGCAGCGTGGGGCAGGGATCAAGGGGCTACACCTTC | TRBJ1-2 | NA | TRBV9 | NA
CSVGWDRNYEQYF | TGCAGCGTTGGATGGGACAGAAACTACGAGCAGTACTTC | TRBJ2-7 | TRBD1 | TRBV29-1 | NA
CASSLLGSGELFF | TGTGCCAGCAGCTTATTAGGGTCCGGGGAGCTGTTTTTT | TRBJ2-2 | NA | TRBV11-3 | NA
CASRQGTVSGEQFF | TGTGCCAGCAGGCAGGGGACAGTGTCGGGGGAGCAGTTCTTC | TRBJ2-1 | TRBD1 | TRBV6-4 | NA
CASSFRGGAMNTEAFF | TGTGCCAGCAGTTTTAGGGGTGGGGCTATGAACACTGAAGCTTTCTTT | TRBJ1-1 | NA | TRBV27 | NA
CASSLVRGRREDKGEQYF | TGTGCCAGCAGCTTAGTAAGAGGACGTCGGGAGGATAAGGGCGAGCAGTACTTC | TRBJ2-7 | TRBD2 | TRBV11-2 | NA